Reported below is one T cell receptor (beta chain). The antigen it recognizes is unknown. No base-level quality is on record; no much larger clone is a single base apart. This specimen comes from a study of blood T cell repertoires in COVID-19 (dated by TCRdb to 2018 to 2021). In the study overall: Samples from collaborators originated in the United States, Italy and Spain and spanned both the acute and convalescent phases of COVID-19. Where available, HLA class I and class II types were taken from metadata supplied by the sample provider and were not determined by assay-based typing. Sample metadata almost always included a de-identified subject ID, COVID-19 status, age in years and sex. Subjects who had been exposed to COVID-19, were actively infected with it, or had recovered from it provided the deeply sampled blood TCRbeta repertoires that made up the dataset. The repertoires were released in a freely available public database meant as a resource for research on the immune response to SARS-CoV-2. The prospective study material was composed of cDNA or gDNA derived from T cells, B-cell-depleted T cells, or PBMCs. The samples were drawn from two sources: the first 160 participants of the ongoing ImmuneRACE study, and fewer than 1,500 subjects contributed by 6 global collaborators. The paper as a whole reports these results and caveats: The quantity of clinical and demographic metadata differed by source and by participant and was supplied without curation.

Collaborating institutions collected whole blood in K2EDTA tubes following their own protocols. Collaborator samples were shipped for TCRbeta analysis as frozen whole blood, isolated PBMCs, or DNA extracted from either sample type. TCRbeta CDR3 regions were amplified from genomic DNA by means of the immunoSEQ Assay, a bias-controlled multiplex PCR. In the source study's methods: The number of nucleated cells in each sample was estimated from the amplification of reference gene primers within the assay. Sequence reads were collapsed and filtered to measure the absolute abundance of every unique TCRbeta CDR3 rearrangement. Productive Simpson clonality was computed per sample as the square root of Simpson's diversity index over productive rearrangements. In TCRdb, the immuneACCESS table is reduced to in-frame sequences with V and J assigned. These tables do not hold every clone; where another copy was compared, an unresolved V gene accounts for under half, and the others remain unexplained. V and J calls and clone size come straight from that table; D and trimming were deduced from the DNA. Present in this sample are approximately 71,000 clones, 65% to 80% of which were seen just once. About 25% of the sample lies in the top ten.

The CDR3 contains 16 residues, cysteine and phenylalanine counted. Only CDR3 DNA remains: 48 bases, in frame from the first base. Trimming accounts for 4 bases at V and 2 bases at J, while the number of junction bases matched to no gene is 7. According to the germline V gene, CDR1 reads SGHRS and CDR2 reads YFSETQ. The chain joins TRBV5-1 to TRBJ2-5; the junction holds 11 bases that match TRBD2. Sequencing was done on a sample of peripheral blood. This receptor was obtained from a man aged 60-69 years with active or convalescent COVID-19. Here the CDR3 is given as CASSLLIAGGQETQYF. Read as DNA, the sequence is TGCGCCAGCAGCCTGCTAATAGCGGGGGGGCAAGAGACCCAGTACTTC.